The clone carrying this TCR beta chain was observed a handful of times. No antigen is known for it. CDR3 length: 14 amino acids. V lost 5 bases and J 4 bases, leaving 15 bases between the germline ends. The germline gives CDR1 SEHNR, CDR2 FQNEAQ (reference sequence). This sample was included in a study of T-cell memory formation after mild COVID-19. General study findings and limits: Shrinking CD4+ clones resided mostly in CM and EM, and CD8+ ones in EMRA.

5'RACE with constant-segment primers yielded barcoded, UMI-tagged TCR alpha and TCR beta cDNA libraries. MiXCR was run by TCRdb on the 5' RACE reads, yielding one entry per CDR3 protein. The sample lists hundreds of thousands of distinct CDR3 sequences, approximately 16% occurring once. The TCR sequence derives from a man aged 18-30 years who had mild COVID-19 (a few samples of this study predate the infection). Cell type and time point are not known. Input material: PBMCs or a T cell subset sorted from them (not recorded which). The rearrangement joins TRBV7-9 to TRBJ2-7; D remains unclear. The CDR3 DNA follows: TGTGCCAGCAGCCCCCCGGAAGGAATATACGAGCAGTACTTC. Its translation: CASSPPEGIYEQYF.